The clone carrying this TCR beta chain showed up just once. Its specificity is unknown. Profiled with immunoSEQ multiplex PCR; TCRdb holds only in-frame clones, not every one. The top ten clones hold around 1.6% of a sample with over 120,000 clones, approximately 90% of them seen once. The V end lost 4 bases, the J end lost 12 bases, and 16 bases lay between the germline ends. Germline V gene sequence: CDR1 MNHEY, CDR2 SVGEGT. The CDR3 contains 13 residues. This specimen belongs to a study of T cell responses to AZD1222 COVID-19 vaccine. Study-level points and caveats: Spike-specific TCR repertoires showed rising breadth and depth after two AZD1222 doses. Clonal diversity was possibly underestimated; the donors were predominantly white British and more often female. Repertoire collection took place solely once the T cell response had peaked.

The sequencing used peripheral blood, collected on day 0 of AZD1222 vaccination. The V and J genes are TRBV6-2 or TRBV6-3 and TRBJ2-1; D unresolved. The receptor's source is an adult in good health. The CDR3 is CASSSDRVSGQFF. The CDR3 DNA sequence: TGTGCCAGCAGTTCCGATCGGGTGTCTGGGCAGTTCTTC.